This T cell receptor beta chain is from a study of T cell changes during pregnancy in multiple sclerosis. The length of the CDR3 is 14 residues. V was clipped by 6 bases and J by 6 bases, with 17 bases between them. Germline assignment: CDR1 MDHEN and CDR2 SYDVKM. TCRdb's copy holds only in-frame clones and misses some; the assay was immunoSEQ multiplex PCR. The table includes 50,000 or so clones, roughly 92% detected once. Here the sequenced sample was CD4+ T cells from peripheral blood mononuclear cells, taken in the third trimester of pregnancy. The rearrangement joins TRBV28 to TRBJ1-1; D perhaps matches TRBD1 (6 bases). This TCR came from a female donor with multiple sclerosis, enrolled in a pregnancy study. The CDR3 spells CASRLDWGGAEAFF. CDR3 bases: TGTGCCAGCAGGCTTGATTGGGGGGGCGCTGAAGCTTTCTTT.